Following are 8 T cell receptor beta chains from one sample sequenced in a study of T cell repertoires in aging, cancer and after chemotherapy. Rearranged V-D-J TRB sequences were amplified with a mixed TRB-A/B primer pool. From the multiplex PCR reads, TCRdb called clonotypes with MiXCR, one entry per CDR3 protein. The table records about 7,900 distinct CDR3 sequences, about two fifths of them present only once. The template was genomic DNA from peripheral blood, not RNA. Sample: blood. All receptors derive from a human donor with a solid tumor.

A few counts support this clonotype. V gene TRBV6-5 combines with J gene TRBJ2-3, with 10 bases aligning to TRBD2. Germline CDR1 is MNHEY and CDR2 is SVGAGI. After removal of 2 bases from V and 8 bases from J, the junction contained 7 bases not matched to a gene. The CDR3 is made up of 15 amino acids. The CDR3 reads CASSYTLAGDGTQYF. CDR3 sequence (DNA): TGTGCCAGCAGTTACACCCTAGCGGGAGACGGTACGCAGTATTTT.

The CDR3 here is CASPGDRAFGYTF. CDR3 DNA sequence: TGTGCCTCCCCCGGAGACAGGGCCTTTGGCTACACCTTC. The chain has TRBV30 and TRBJ1-2; 7 bases are shared with TRBD1. Trimming took 7 bases from V and 7 from J; bases not matched to a gene: 12. CDR1 is GTSNPN and CDR2 is SVGIG in the germline V gene (reference sequence). This CDR3 is 13 amino acids long.

The CDR3 is CASSYSMGGTEAFF. Written as DNA, the CDR3 is TGTGCCAGCAGTTACTCGATGGGGGGCACTGAAGCTTTCTTT. This chain connects TRBV6-5 to TRBJ1-1, with D possibly being TRBD1 (5 bases). There are 14 residues in the CDR3. Trimming pared 0 bases from V and 4 bases from J, leaving 9 bases between. From germline, CDR1 is MNHEY and CDR2 SVGAGI.

The chain combines TRBV30 with TRBJ1-6, with D possibly matching TRBD1 (5 bases). CDR3 length: 16 amino acids. Trimming cost V 1 base and J 1 base, with 11 bases left between them. Germline CDR1 reads GTSNPN; CDR2 reads SVGIG (reference sequence). The CDR3 sequence is CAWSAVGGSYNSPLHF. DNA of the CDR3: TGTGCCTGGAGTGCGGTCGGGGGATCCTATAATTCACCCCTCCACTTT.

This chain links TRBV15 with TRBJ1-2; D is uncertain. With 0 bases removed from V and 0 bases from J, the gap between germline ends came to 5 bases. Germline V lookup: CDR1 LNHNV, CDR2 YYDKDF (reference sequence). This CDR3 is built from 14 residues. The CDR3 is CATSRDPANYGYTF. The CDR3 DNA follows: TGTGCCACCAGCAGAGATCCGGCTAACTATGGCTACACCTTC.

The gene calls are TRBV12-3 or TRBV12-4 and TRBJ2-6; no firm D call. The ends were cut back, 6 bases at V and 0 bases at J, with 9 bases in the middle. The CDR3 extends over 15 amino acids. DNA of the CDR3: TGTGCCAGCAGCAACAGAAACTCTGGGGCCAACGTCCTGACTTTC. This codes for CASSNRNSGANVLTF.

The chain uses TRBV12-3 or TRBV12-4 and TRBJ1-2, with a possible D match to TRBD1 (5 bases). This CDR3 contains 13 residues. V was pared by 6 bases and J by 5 bases, with 13 bases between. For the CDR3, the DNA is TGTGCCAGCAGCCCGGACAACGGGTATGGCTACACCTTC. This sequence encodes CASSPDNGYGYTF.

V and J are TRBV10-3 and TRBJ1-2; D gene uncertain. Germline V gives CDR1 ENHRY, CDR2 SYGVKD. Trimming removed 3 bases from V and 6 bases from J, with 11 bases in between. CDR3 length equals 13 residues. CDR3 nucleotides: TGTGCCATCAGTGAAAGGAATCCCGATGGCTACACCTTC. Its translation is CAISERNPDGYTF.